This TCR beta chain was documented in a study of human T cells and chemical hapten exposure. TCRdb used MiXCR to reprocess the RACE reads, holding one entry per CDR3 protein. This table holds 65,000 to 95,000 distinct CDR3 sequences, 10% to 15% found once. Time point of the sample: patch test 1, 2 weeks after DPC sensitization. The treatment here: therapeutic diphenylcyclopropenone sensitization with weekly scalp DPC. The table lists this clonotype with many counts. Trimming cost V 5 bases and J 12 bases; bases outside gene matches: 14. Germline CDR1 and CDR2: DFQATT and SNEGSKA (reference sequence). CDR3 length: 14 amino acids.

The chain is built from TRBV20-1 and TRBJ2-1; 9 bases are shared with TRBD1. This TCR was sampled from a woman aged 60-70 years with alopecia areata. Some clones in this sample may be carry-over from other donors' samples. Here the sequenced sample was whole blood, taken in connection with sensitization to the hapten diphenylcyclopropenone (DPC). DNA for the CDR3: TGCAGTGCTCGGTACGGGACAGGGCAGTACGTGCAGTTCTTC. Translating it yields CSARYGTGQYVQFF.